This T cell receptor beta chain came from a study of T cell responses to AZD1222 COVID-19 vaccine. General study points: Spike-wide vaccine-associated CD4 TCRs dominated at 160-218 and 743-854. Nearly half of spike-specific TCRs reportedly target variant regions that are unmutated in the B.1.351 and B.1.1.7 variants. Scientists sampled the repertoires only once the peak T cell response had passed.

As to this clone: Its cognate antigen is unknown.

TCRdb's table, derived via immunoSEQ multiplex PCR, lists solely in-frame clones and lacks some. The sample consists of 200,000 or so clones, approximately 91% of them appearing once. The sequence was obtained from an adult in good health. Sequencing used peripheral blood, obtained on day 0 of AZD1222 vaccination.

CDR3 sequence: CASSLGGEGIGSPLHF. Written as DNA, the CDR3 is TGTGCCAGCAGCTTGGGCGGTGAGGGAATAGGGTCACCCCTCCACTTT. This rearrangement joins TRBV5-4 to TRBJ1-6; no definite D call. From germline, CDR1 is SGHNT and CDR2 YYREEE (reference sequence). CDR3 length: 16 amino acids. V lost 0 bases and J 10 bases, leaving 17 bases between the germline ends.